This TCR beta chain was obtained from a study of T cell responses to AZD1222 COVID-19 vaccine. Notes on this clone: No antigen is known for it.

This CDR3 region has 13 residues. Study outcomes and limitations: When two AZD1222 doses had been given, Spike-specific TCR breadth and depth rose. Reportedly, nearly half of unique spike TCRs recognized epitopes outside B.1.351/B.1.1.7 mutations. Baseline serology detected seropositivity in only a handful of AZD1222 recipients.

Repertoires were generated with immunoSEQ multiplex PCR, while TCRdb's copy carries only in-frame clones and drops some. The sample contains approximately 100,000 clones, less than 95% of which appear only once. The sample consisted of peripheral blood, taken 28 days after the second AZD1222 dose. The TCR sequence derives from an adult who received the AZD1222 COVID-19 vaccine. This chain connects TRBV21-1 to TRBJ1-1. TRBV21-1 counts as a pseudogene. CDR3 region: CASTQGLNTEAFF. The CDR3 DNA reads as TGTGCCAGCACCCAGGGACTGAACACTGAAGCTTTCTTT.